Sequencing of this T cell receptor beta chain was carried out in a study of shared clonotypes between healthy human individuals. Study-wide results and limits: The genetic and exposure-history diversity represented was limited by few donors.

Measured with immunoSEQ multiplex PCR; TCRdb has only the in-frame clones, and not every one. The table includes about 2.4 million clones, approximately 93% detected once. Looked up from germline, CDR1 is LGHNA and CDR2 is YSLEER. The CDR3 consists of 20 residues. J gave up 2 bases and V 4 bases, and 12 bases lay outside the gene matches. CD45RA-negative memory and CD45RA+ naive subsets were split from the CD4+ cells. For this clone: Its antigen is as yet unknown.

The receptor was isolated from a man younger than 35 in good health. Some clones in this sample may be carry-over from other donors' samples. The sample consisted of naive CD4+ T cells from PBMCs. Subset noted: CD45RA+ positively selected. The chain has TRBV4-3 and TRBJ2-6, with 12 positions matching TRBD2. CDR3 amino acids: CASSRGMILAGGPGANVLTF. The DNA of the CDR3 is TGCGCCAGCAGCCGAGGAATGATACTAGCGGGAGGACCTGGGGCCAACGTCCTGACTTTC.